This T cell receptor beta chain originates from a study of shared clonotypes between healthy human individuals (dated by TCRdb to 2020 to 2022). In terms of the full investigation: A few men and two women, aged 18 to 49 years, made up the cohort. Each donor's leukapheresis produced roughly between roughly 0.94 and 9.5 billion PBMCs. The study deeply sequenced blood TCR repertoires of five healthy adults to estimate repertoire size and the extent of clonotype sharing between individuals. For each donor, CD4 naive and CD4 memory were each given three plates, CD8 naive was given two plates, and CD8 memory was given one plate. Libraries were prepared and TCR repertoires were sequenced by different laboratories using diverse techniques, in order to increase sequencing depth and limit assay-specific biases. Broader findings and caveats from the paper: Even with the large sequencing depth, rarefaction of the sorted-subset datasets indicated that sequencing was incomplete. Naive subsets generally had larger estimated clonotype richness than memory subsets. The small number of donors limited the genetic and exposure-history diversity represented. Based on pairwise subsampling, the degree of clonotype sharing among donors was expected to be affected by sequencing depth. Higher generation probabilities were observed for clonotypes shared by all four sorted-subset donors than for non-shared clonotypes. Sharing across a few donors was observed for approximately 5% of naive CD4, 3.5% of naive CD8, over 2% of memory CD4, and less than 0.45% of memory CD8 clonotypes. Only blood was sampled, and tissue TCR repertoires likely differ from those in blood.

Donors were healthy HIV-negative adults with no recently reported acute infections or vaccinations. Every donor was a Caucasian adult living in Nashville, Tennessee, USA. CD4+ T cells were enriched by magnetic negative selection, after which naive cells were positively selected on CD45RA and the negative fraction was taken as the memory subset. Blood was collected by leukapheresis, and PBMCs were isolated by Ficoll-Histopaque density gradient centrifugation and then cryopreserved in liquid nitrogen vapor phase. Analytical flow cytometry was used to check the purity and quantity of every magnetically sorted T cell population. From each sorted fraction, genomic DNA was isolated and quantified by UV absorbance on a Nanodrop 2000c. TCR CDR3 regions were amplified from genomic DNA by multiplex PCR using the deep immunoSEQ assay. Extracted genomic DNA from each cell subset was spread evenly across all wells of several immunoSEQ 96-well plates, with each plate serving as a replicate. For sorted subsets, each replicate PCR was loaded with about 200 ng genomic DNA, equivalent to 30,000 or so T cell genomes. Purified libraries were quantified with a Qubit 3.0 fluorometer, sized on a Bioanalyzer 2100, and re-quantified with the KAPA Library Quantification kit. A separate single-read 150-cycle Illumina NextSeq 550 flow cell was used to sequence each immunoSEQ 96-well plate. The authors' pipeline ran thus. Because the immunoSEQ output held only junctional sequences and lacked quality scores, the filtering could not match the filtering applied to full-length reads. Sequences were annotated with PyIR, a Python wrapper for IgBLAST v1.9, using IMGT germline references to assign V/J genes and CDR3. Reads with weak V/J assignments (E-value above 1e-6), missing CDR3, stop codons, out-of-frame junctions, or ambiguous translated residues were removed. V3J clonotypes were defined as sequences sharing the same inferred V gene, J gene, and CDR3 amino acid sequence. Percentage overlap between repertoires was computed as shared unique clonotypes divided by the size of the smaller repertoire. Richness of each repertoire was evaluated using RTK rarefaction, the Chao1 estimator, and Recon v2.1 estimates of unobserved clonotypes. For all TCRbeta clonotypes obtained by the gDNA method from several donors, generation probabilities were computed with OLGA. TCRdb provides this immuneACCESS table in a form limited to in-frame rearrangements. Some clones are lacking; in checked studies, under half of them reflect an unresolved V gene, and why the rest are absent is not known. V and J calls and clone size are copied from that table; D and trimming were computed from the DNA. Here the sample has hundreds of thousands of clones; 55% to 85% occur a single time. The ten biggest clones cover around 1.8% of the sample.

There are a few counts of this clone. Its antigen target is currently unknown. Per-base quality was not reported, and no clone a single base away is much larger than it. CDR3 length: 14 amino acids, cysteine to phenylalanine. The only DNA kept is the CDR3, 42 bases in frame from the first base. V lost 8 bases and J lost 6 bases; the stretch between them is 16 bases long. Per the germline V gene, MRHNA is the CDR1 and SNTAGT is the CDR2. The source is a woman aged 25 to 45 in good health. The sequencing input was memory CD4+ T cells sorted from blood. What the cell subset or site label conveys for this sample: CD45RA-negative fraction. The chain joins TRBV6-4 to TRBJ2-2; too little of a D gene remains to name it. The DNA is TGTGCCAGCCGCCCGGACGGCGGCTCCGGGGAGCTGTTTTTT. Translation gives CASRPDGGSGELFF.